This TCR beta chain was sequenced in a study of response to subunit inactivated influenza vaccine. Germline loops: CDR1 SEHNR, CDR2 FQNEAQ (reference sequence). The CDR3 is 16 amino acids. The V gene lost 4 bases and the J gene lost 1 base, with 16 bases spanning the gap. Findings of the study overall: Authors suggested each seasonal influenza vaccination recruits few new T cells.

In regard to this clonotype: What it recognizes is unknown.

One entry per CDR3 protein results from TCRdb running MiXCR on the RT-PCR reads. This sample yields around 320,000 distinct CDR3 sequences, of which around 20% are seen a single time; about a tenth belongs to the top ten. This specimen consisted of PBMCs from blood, obtained 21 months after vaccination. The sequence derives from a man aged 45 to 70 who received an inactivated influenza vaccine. This rearrangement joins TRBV7-9 to TRBJ2-5, with D maybe TRBD2 (5 bases). CDR3: CASSSRIAEGQETQYF. In DNA, the CDR3 is TGTGCCAGCAGCTCCCGGATCGCCGAGGGCCAAGAGACCCAGTACTTC.